A selection of T cell receptor beta chains follows, all from one sample in a study of cytomegalovirus exposure and HLA in healthy donors. Produced via immunoSEQ multiplex PCR; TCRdb's table is partial and in-frame only. The sample lists 150,000 to 200,000 clones, about three quarters occurring once. Material: PBMCs. The receptors originated from a female donor in good health and CMV-seronegative. The CDR3 runs from the conserved cysteine through the conserved F or W. D genes are given only for firm matches. Clone size appears in some rows only: once, few, many, or a class for an expanded clone.

d_call: .
j_call: TRBJ2-5
clone_size: .
v_call: TRBV7-9
cdr3_nt: TGTGCCAGCTTCGCGGGGGGACAGGGTGAGACCCAGTACTTC
cdr3_aa: CASFAGGQGETQYF

d_call: TRBD1
j_call: TRBJ1-1
clone_size: .
v_call: TRBV19
cdr3_nt: TGTGCCAGTAGTATGGGACAGTCGAACACTGAAGCTTTCTTT
cdr3_aa: CASSMGQSNTEAFF

d_call: TRBD2
j_call: TRBJ2-7
clone_size: .
v_call: TRBV5-1
cdr3_nt: TGCGCCAGCAGCTTGGTTACCGGGACTAGCGGGAAGGTCTACGAGCAGTACTTC
cdr3_aa: CASSLVTGTSGKVYEQYF

d_call: TRBD1
j_call: TRBJ1-2
clone_size: .
v_call: TRBV27
cdr3_nt: TGTGCCAGCAGTGTCGACAGGGGGCTGGTCTATGGCTACACCTTC
cdr3_aa: CASSVDRGLVYGYTF

d_call: .
j_call: TRBJ2-3
clone_size: few
v_call: TRBV19
cdr3_nt: TGTGCCAGTAGTATGGAGGACGATTCCACAGATACGCAGTATTTT
cdr3_aa: CASSMEDDSTDTQYF

d_call: TRBD1
j_call: TRBJ1-1
clone_size: .
v_call: TRBV6-5
cdr3_nt: TGTGCCAGCAGTTCCCAGAACAGGGGGATAACTGAAGCTTTCTTT
cdr3_aa: CASSSQNRGITEAFF

d_call: TRBD2
j_call: TRBJ2-7
clone_size: .
v_call: TRBV28
cdr3_nt: TGTGCCAGCAGTTTTAACGGCGGGGGCTACGAGCAGTACTTC
cdr3_aa: CASSFNGGGYEQYF

d_call: TRBD1
j_call: TRBJ1-1
clone_size: .
v_call: TRBV14
cdr3_nt: TGTGCCAGCAGCCAATCCCGGACAGGGGGCACTGAAGCTTTCTTT
cdr3_aa: CASSQSRTGGTEAFF

d_call: .
j_call: TRBJ2-7
clone_size: few
v_call: TRBV28
cdr3_nt: TGTGCCAGCAGTTTAACAGGGACCTACGAGCAGTACTTC
cdr3_aa: CASSLTGTYEQYF

d_call: TRBD1
j_call: TRBJ1-1
clone_size: .
v_call: TRBV6-6
cdr3_nt: TGTGCCAGTTCGGGATCCTCGCCAGGGGGGCACACTGAAGCTTTCTTT
cdr3_aa: CASSGSSPGGHTEAFF

d_call: .
j_call: TRBJ1-1
clone_size: few
v_call: TRBV28
cdr3_nt: TGTGCCAGCACTATCATACAGGGACTGAACACTGAAGCTTTCTTT
cdr3_aa: CASTIIQGLNTEAFF

d_call: .
j_call: TRBJ2-3
clone_size: .
v_call: TRBV6-5
cdr3_nt: TGTGCCAGCAGTTATATAGTGGCTAGCAATATGAATACGCAGTATTTT
cdr3_aa: CASSYIVASNMNTQYF

d_call: TRBD2
j_call: TRBJ2-5
clone_size: .
v_call: TRBV18
cdr3_nt: TGTGCCAGCTCACCCCGGGACTACATAGAGACCCAGTACTTC
cdr3_aa: CASSPRDYIETQYF

d_call: .
j_call: TRBJ1-2
clone_size: .
v_call: TRBV28
cdr3_nt: TGTGCCAGCAGTTCCCCCTCGGGAGAGGGCCACTATGGCTACACCTTC
cdr3_aa: CASSSPSGEGHYGYTF

d_call: TRBD1
j_call: TRBJ1-2
clone_size: .
v_call: TRBV7-8
cdr3_nt: TGTGCCAGCAGCTTAAAGGGACAGAGACTTTCCTCCCTCAATGGCTACACCTTC
cdr3_aa: CASSLKGQRLSSLNGYTF

d_call: TRBD2
j_call: TRBJ2-1
clone_size: .
v_call: TRBV13
cdr3_nt: TGTGCCAGCACCAATCTCCCGGGACTAGCAAACAATGAGCAGTTCTTC
cdr3_aa: CASTNLPGLANNEQFF

d_call: TRBD1
j_call: TRBJ1-2
clone_size: .
v_call: TRBV9
cdr3_nt: TGTGCCAGCACAGCAGGGGGCGACTATGGCTACACCTTC
cdr3_aa: CASTAGGDYGYTF

d_call: .
j_call: TRBJ2-1
clone_size: .
v_call: TRBV19
cdr3_nt: TGTGCCAGTACCCAAGCCTCGGGAGCCTACAATGAGCAGTTCTTC
cdr3_aa: CASTQASGAYNEQFF

d_call: .
j_call: TRBJ1-3
clone_size: .
v_call: TRBV29-1
cdr3_nt: TGCAGCGTTATACCAGGGACAAGCTCTGGAAACACCATATATTTT
cdr3_aa: CSVIPGTSSGNTIYF

d_call: .
j_call: TRBJ2-7
clone_size: few
v_call: TRBV7-8
cdr3_nt: TGTGCCAGCAGCTCCGGGGGTAGGGGTCAAAACTACGAGCAGTACTTC
cdr3_aa: CASSSGGRGQNYEQYF

d_call: .
j_call: TRBJ1-1
clone_size: .
v_call: TRBV18
cdr3_nt: TGTGCCAGCTCACCAGGAACAGGGAAGCCTGCAAACACTGAAGCTTTCTTT
cdr3_aa: CASSPGTGKPANTEAFF

d_call: .
j_call: TRBJ1-5
clone_size: .
v_call: TRBV6-5
cdr3_nt: TGTGCCAGCAGTTACGCGGGTGGGAATCAGCCCCAGCATTTT
cdr3_aa: CASSYAGGNQPQHF

d_call: TRBD2
j_call: TRBJ2-7
clone_size: few
v_call: TRBV29-1
cdr3_nt: TGCAGCGTTGAGACTAGCGCATCCTACGAGCAGTACTTC
cdr3_aa: CSVETSASYEQYF

d_call: .
j_call: TRBJ1-1
clone_size: .
v_call: TRBV19
cdr3_nt: TGTGCCAGTAGTATGTTGCAGTATGAAGCTTTCTTT
cdr3_aa: CASSMLQYEAFF

d_call: TRBD2
j_call: TRBJ2-7
clone_size: .
v_call: TRBV2
cdr3_nt: TGTGCCAGCAGTGAAGCGCGGGGGGGGAGGTACGAGCAGTACTTC
cdr3_aa: CASSEARGGRYEQYF

d_call: TRBD1
j_call: TRBJ1-1
clone_size: .
v_call: TRBV2
cdr3_nt: TGTGCCAGCAGCAGGGACAGGGGCACTGAAGCTTTCTTT
cdr3_aa: CASSRDRGTEAFF

d_call: TRBD2
j_call: TRBJ2-7
clone_size: .
v_call: TRBV11-2
cdr3_nt: TGTGCCAGCAGCTCTAGCGGGACCGTCACCGACGAGCAGTACTTC
cdr3_aa: CASSSSGTVTDEQYF

d_call: TRBD1
j_call: TRBJ1-6
clone_size: .
v_call: TRBV4-3
cdr3_nt: TGCGCCAGCAGCCAAAGGACAGGGAGAAATTCACCCCTCCACTTT
cdr3_aa: CASSQRTGRNSPLHF

d_call: TRBD2
j_call: TRBJ2-7
clone_size: .
v_call: TRBV7-8
cdr3_nt: TGTGCCAGCAGCTCGGGGACTAGCGGGAGTAAAGACTACGAGCAGTACTTC
cdr3_aa: CASSSGTSGSKDYEQYF

d_call: TRBD1
j_call: TRBJ1-3
clone_size: .
v_call: TRBV7-8
cdr3_nt: TGTGCCAGCAGCCCATGGGGGGGACAGGGGTCTGGAAACACCATATATTTT
cdr3_aa: CASSPWGGQGSGNTIYF

d_call: TRBD2
j_call: TRBJ2-3
clone_size: .
v_call: TRBV28
cdr3_nt: TGTGCCAGCAGGAGAGGACTAGGGGCAGATACGCAGTATTTT
cdr3_aa: CASRRGLGADTQYF

d_call: TRBD1
j_call: TRBJ1-5
clone_size: .
v_call: TRBV7-6
cdr3_nt: TGTGCCAGCAGCTTTGGGACAGGGGAACAGCCCCAGCATTTT
cdr3_aa: CASSFGTGEQPQHF

d_call: TRBD2
j_call: TRBJ2-5
clone_size: few
v_call: TRBV18
cdr3_nt: TGTGCCAGCTCACCCCGGGAAGGTGTTAGCGGGAGAGGAGAGACCCAGTACTTC
cdr3_aa: CASSPREGVSGRGETQYF

d_call: .
j_call: TRBJ1-6
clone_size: .
v_call: TRBV15
cdr3_nt: TGTGCCACCAGCAGAGAGACAGCAACTAATTCACCCCTCCACTTT
cdr3_aa: CATSRETATNSPLHF

d_call: .
j_call: TRBJ2-1
clone_size: once
v_call: TRBV4-2
cdr3_nt: TGTGCCAGCAGCCAAGATGGCGGGATCTCCTACAATGAGCAGTTCTTC
cdr3_aa: CASSQDGGISYNEQFF

d_call: .
j_call: TRBJ1-5
clone_size: .
v_call: TRBV19
cdr3_nt: TGTGCCAGTAGAATGGTCGTTGGCCAGCCCCAGCATTTT
cdr3_aa: CASRMVVGQPQHF

d_call: .
j_call: TRBJ1-2
clone_size: .
v_call: TRBV7-6
cdr3_nt: TGTGCCAGCAGCTTAGGTCGTGGAGGGTTGCCTGCCTACACCTTC
cdr3_aa: CASSLGRGGLPAYTF

d_call: .
j_call: TRBJ1-4
clone_size: once
v_call: TRBV28
cdr3_nt: TGTGCCAGCACCCTTCGCGGGGATGAAAAACTGTTTTTT
cdr3_aa: CASTLRGDEKLFF

d_call: .
j_call: TRBJ2-7
clone_size: few
v_call: TRBV6-5
cdr3_nt: TGTGCCAGCAGCCGAGGGTACCGGGAGCAGTACTTC
cdr3_aa: CASSRGYREQYF

d_call: TRBD1
j_call: TRBJ1-3
clone_size: few
v_call: TRBV6-1
cdr3_nt: TGTGCCAGCAGGGAGACAGGGAAGTATTTT
cdr3_aa: CASRETGKYF

d_call: .
j_call: TRBJ2-3
clone_size: few
v_call: TRBV28
cdr3_nt: TGTGCCAGCAGTTTATGGAGGGGCACAGATACGCAGTATTTT
cdr3_aa: CASSLWRGTDTQYF

d_call: TRBD2
j_call: TRBJ2-2
clone_size: .
v_call: TRBV13
cdr3_nt: TGTGCCAGCAGCTCAAGACTAGCGGGAGGGATAAACACCGGGGAGCTGTTTTTT
cdr3_aa: CASSSRLAGGINTGELFF

d_call: .
j_call: TRBJ2-7
clone_size: many
v_call: TRBV5-6
cdr3_nt: TGTGCCAGCAGCTTGGCCGGCGGGCGGACGGACGAGCAGTACTTC
cdr3_aa: CASSLAGGRTDEQYF

d_call: TRBD1
j_call: TRBJ1-5
clone_size: .
v_call: TRBV6-5
cdr3_nt: TGTGCCAGCAGCACGACAGGGATTCAGCCCCAGCATTTT
cdr3_aa: CASSTTGIQPQHF

d_call: .
j_call: TRBJ2-3
clone_size: .
v_call: TRBV11-3
cdr3_nt: TGTGCCAGCAGCTCTTTAGTGGGCAGGGCGGGGGATACGCAGTATTTT
cdr3_aa: CASSSLVGRAGDTQYF

d_call: .
j_call: TRBJ2-3
clone_size: .
v_call: TRBV30
cdr3_nt: TGTGCCTGGAGTAACTCGGATACGCAGTATTTT
cdr3_aa: CAWSNSDTQYF